What follows describes a single TCR beta chain. As yet, its antigen is unknown. This sample's time point: newly diagnosed, previously untreated cHL patient sample. From thawed PBMCs, magnetic negative selection was used to isolate the CD8+ T cells. Untreated, newly diagnosed classical Hodgkin lymphoma PBMCs were comparators. The data stem from a study of PD-1 blockade in classical Hodgkin lymphoma. Assay: immunoSEQ multiplex PCR; the TCRdb copy retains only in-frame clones and omits some. This sample has some 10,000 clones, with approximately 90% found just once. Study-level findings and limits: Underlying causes for the observed repertoire differences were not defined, possibly disease activity or prior therapy. When set against healthy donors, newly diagnosed patients were reported to show lower baseline TCR diversity.

The CDR3 covers 15 residues. V lost 4 bases, J lost 2 bases, and 15 bases lay in between. Germline V lookup: CDR1 SGDLS, CDR2 YYNGEE. The V gene is TRBV9, the J gene TRBJ1-1; D uncertain. Sequenced sample: CD8+ T cells from blood. The receptor comes from a human donor with classical Hodgkin lymphoma. The CDR3 DNA reads as TGTGCCAGCAGCCCGTGGGCGAGGCGAAACACTGAAGCTTTCTTT. Translating it yields CASSPWARRNTEAFF.